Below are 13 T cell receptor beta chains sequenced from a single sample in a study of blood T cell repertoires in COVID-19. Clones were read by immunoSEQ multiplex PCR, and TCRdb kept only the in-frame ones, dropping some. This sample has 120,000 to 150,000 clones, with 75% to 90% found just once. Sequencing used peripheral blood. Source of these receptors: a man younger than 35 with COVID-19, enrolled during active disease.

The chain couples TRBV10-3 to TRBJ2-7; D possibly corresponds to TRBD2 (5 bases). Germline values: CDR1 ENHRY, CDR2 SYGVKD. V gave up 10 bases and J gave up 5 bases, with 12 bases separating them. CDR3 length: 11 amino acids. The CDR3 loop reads CATIIGDEQYF. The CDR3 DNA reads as TGTGCCACCATAATCGGGGACGAGCAGTACTTC.

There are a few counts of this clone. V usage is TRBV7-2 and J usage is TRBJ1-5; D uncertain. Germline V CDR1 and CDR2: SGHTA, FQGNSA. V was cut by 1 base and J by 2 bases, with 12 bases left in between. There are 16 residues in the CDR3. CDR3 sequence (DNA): TGTGCCAGCAGCTTAGTAGCCGGGGTAGGCAATCAGCCCCAGCATTTT. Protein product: CASSLVAGVGNQPQHF.

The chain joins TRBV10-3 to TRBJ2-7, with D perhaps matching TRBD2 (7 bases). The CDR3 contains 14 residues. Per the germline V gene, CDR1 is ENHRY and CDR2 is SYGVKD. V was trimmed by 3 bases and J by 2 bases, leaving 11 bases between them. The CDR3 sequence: CAISEGGRAYEQYF. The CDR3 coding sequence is TGTGCCATCAGTGAAGGGGGGAGGGCCTACGAGCAGTACTTC.

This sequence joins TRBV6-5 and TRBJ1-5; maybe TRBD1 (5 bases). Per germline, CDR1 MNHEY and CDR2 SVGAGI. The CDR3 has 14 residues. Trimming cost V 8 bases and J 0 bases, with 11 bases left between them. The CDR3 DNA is TGTGCCAGCCAAAGGGGTTATAGCAATCAGCCCCAGCATTTT. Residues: CASQRGYSNQPQHF.

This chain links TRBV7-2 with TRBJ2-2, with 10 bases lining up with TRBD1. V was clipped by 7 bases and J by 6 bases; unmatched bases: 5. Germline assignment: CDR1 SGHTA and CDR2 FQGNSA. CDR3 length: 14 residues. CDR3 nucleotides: TGTGCCAGCATCGGGACAGGGGTCCCCGGGGAGCTGTTTTTT. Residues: CASIGTGVPGELFF.

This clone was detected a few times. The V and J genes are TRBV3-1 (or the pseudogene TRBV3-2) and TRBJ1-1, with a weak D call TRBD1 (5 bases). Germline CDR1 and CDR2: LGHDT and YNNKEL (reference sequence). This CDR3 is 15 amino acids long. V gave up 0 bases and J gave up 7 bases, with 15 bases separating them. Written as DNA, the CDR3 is TGTGCCAGCAGCCAAGAGGGACCGGGGGGGGATGAAGCTTTCTTT. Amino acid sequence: CASSQEGPGGDEAFF.

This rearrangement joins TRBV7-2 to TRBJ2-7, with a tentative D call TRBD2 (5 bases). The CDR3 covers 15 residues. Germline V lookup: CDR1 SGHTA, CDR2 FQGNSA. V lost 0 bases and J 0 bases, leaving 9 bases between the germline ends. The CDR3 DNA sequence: TGTGCCAGCAGCTTAGCCCCGGGATCCTCCTACGAGCAGTACTTC. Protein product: CASSLAPGSSYEQYF.

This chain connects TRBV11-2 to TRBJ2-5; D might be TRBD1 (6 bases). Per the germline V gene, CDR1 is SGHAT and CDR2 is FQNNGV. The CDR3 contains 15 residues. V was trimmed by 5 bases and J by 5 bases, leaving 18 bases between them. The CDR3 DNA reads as TGTGCCAGCAGCCGAAGGACAGCGGTAAGGGAGACCCAGTACTTC. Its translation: CASSRRTAVRETQYF.

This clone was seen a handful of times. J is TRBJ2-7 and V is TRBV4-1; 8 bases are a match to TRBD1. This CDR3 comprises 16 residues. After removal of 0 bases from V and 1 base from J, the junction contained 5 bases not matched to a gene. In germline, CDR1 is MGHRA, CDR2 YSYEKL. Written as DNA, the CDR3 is TGCGCCAGCAGCCAAGATGAGTGGGACAGGTCCTACGAGCAGTACTTC. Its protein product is CASSQDEWDRSYEQYF.

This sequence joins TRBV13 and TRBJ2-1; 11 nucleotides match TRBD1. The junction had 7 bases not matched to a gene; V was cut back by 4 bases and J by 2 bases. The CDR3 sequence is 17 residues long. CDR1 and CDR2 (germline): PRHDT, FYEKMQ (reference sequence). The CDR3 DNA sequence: TGTGCCAGCAGCTCATATCGGACAGGGGGCACCTACAATGAGCAGTTCTTC. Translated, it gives CASSSYRTGGTYNEQFF.

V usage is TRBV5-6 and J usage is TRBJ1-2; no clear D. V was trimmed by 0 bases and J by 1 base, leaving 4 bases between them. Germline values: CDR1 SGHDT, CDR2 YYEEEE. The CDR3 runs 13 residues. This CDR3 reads CASSLGHNYGYTF. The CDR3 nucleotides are TGTGCCAGCAGCTTGGGGCATAACTATGGCTACACCTTC.

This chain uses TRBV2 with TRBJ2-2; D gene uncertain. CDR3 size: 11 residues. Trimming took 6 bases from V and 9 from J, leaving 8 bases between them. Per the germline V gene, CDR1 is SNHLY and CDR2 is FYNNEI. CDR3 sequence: CASSPLRELFF. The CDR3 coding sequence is TGTGCCAGCAGCCCTCTACGGGAGCTGTTTTTT.

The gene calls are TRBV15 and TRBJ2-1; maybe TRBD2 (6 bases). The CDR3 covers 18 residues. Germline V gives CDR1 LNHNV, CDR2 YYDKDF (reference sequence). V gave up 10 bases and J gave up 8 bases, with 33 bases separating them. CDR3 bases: TGTGCCAGGAGGAGGGCCCTAGCGCCCAGCAGATTGGTGGATGAGCAGTTCTTC. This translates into CARRRALAPSRLVDEQFF.